This T cell receptor beta chain derives from a study of blood T cell repertoires in COVID-19. Original handling: Reference gene primers were amplified, and this amplification served to estimate nucleated cell counts. Clones were read by immunoSEQ multiplex PCR, and TCRdb kept only the in-frame ones, dropping some. That table gives V, J and clone size, and the DNA gave D and trimming. The sample shows 8,500 to 14,000 clones, approximately 88% of them seen only once. The CDR3 has 16 residues. From germline, CDR1 is MNHNS and CDR2 SASEGT. Trimming cost V 3 bases and J 5 bases; bases outside gene matches: 11.

The chain links TRBV6-1 to TRBJ2-7, with 9 bases lining up with TRBD2. Sequenced: peripheral blood. The receptor was derived from a human donor in a cohort sampled during active COVID-19. CDR3 DNA: TGTGCCAGCAGTGATTGGACTAGCGATCCCTTCCACGAGCAGTACTTC. Translating gives CASSDWTSDPFHEQYF.